What follows is one T cell receptor beta chain and its context. Its cognate antigen is unknown. In the library, individual cDNA molecules carried attached unique molecular identifiers. MiXCR, applied by TCRdb to the 5' RACE reads, yields one record per CDR3 protein. The sample contains under 65,000 distinct CDR3 sequences, about 12% of which appear only once. This specimen comes from a study of early T cells in non-severe SARS-CoV-2 infection. Overall study context: Sequencing of unsorted whole blood was done on bulk RNA, leaving chains unpaired.

Germline trimming cut 1 base from V and 4 bases from J; bases unmatched to any gene: 10. Germline-derived CDR1 and CDR2 are LGHNT and FRNRAP. The CDR3 loop spans 16 amino acids. General observations from the study: The study's VDJdb matching favored anti-spike CD8 responses and missed private and CD4 specificities.

The material sequenced was whole blood. The chain joins TRBV12-5 to TRBJ2-7, with 7 bases fitting TRBD2. This receptor was identified in an adult who was a healthcare worker with PCR-confirmed SARS-CoV-2 infection or an uninfected control (not recorded which). The CDR3 DNA follows: TGTGCTAGTGGTTTGGGCCGGAGCGGGGTCCGGTACGAGCAGTACTTC. This gives the protein CASGLGRSGVRYEQYF.